The 17 T cell receptor beta chains presented below share a single source sample, sequenced in a study of cytomegalovirus exposure and HLA in healthy donors. PCR amplification relied on 60 Vbeta primers (plus 13 Jbeta primers). Libraries were prepared by immunoSEQ multiplex PCR; TCRdb keeps only in-frame clonotypes and omits some of them. The sample consists of about 120,000 clones, over 65% of them appearing once. The source material was PBMCs. Receptors were obtained from a woman between 35 and 50 years old in good health and CMV-seropositive.

A few counts support this clone. This chain connects TRBV6-1 to TRBJ2-1; D unclear. Germline loops: CDR1 MNHNS, CDR2 SASEGT. Trimming shortened V by 0 bases and J by 4 bases, and 4 bases separated the two germline ends. The CDR3 spans 13 residues. The CDR3 region is CASSEAEYNEQFF. DNA of the CDR3: TGTGCCAGCAGTGAAGCGGAGTACAATGAGCAGTTCTTC.

J is TRBJ1-2 and V is TRBV6-1; 7 bases agree with TRBD1. Germline V lookup: CDR1 MNHNS, CDR2 SASEGT. V trimming: 5 bases; J trimming: 2 bases; junction bases outside the gene matches: 8. This CDR3 comprises 15 residues. The CDR3 DNA reads TGTGCCAGCAGTCTCCGGGACAGATCGAACTATGGCTACACCTTC. Its translation is CASSLRDRSNYGYTF.

This clone was counted between two and nine times. The chain has TRBV10-3 and TRBJ1-3, with 8 nucleotides matching TRBD1. Germline CDR1 and CDR2: ENHRY and SYGVKD. V lost 3 bases to trimming and J lost 1 base; unmatched junction nucleotides: 11. The CDR3 is made up of 18 amino acids. The CDR3 protein is CAISDPGQGTRSGNTIYF. As DNA, the CDR3 is TGTGCCATCAGTGACCCAGGACAGGGTACGAGATCTGGAAACACCATATATTTT.

This rearrangement joins TRBV6-5 to TRBJ1-1, with TRBD1 matching over 12 bases. The V gene's germline CDR1 is MNHEY and CDR2 SVGAGI. Trimming took 6 bases from V and 1 from J; bases not matched to a gene: 3. The CDR3 consists of 15 residues. The CDR3 sequence is CASRKGQGANTEAFF. In DNA, the CDR3 is TGTGCCAGCAGGAAGGGACAGGGGGCGAACACTGAAGCTTTCTTT.

This chain connects TRBV29-1 to TRBJ1-3; possibly TRBD1 for D (6 bases). The length of the CDR3 is 13 residues. CDR1 SQVTM and CDR2 ANQGSEA come from the germline V gene. V was trimmed by 7 bases and J by 8 bases, leaving 18 bases between them. CDR3 protein: CSAHGTPADTIYF. The CDR3 DNA reads as TGCAGCGCCCACGGGACACCCGCGGACACCATATATTTT.

The chain has TRBV10-1 and TRBJ2-3; D gene unclear. V dropped 6 bases and J dropped 0 bases, with 10 bases sitting between them. Germline V lookup: CDR1 WNHNN, CDR2 SYGVQD (reference sequence). The CDR3 has 14 amino acids. The CDR3 here is CASSKAASTDTQYF. The CDR3 DNA is TGCGCCAGCAGCAAGGCGGCTAGCACAGATACGCAGTATTTT.

The CDR3 is CASQGQGIADTQYF. The CDR3 nucleotides are TGTGCCAGCCAGGGACAGGGGATTGCAGATACGCAGTATTTT. The rearrangement uses TRBV18 and TRBJ2-3; 10 bases match TRBD1. V lost 8 bases to trimming and J lost 4 bases; unmatched junction nucleotides: 6. Germline-derived CDR1 and CDR2 are KGHSH and LQKENI. The CDR3 spans 14 residues. Based on the CDR3 plus reference TRBV18 and TRBJ2-3, the full variable domain is NAGVMQNPRHLVRRRGQEARLRCSPMKGHSHVYWYRQLPEEGLKFMVYLQKENIIDESGMPKERFSAEFPKEGPSILRIQQVVRGDSAAYFCASQGQGIADTQYFGPGTRLTVL.

This clone has just a few counts. The chain uses TRBV5-1 and TRBJ2-1; weak D call: TRBD2 (5 bases). Germline V gene sequence: CDR1 SGHRS, CDR2 YFSETQ. V lost 6 bases and J 4 bases, leaving 8 bases between the germline ends. The CDR3 covers 12 residues. The CDR3 protein is CASTGLYNEQFF. CDR3 DNA sequence: TGCGCCAGCACCGGACTGTACAATGAGCAGTTCTTC.

The rearrangement joins TRBV19 to TRBJ2-1; the D is unclear. The V and J ends lost 3 bases and 4 bases respectively, with 7 bases between them. Germline V gene data show CDR1 as LNHDA and CDR2 as SQIVND (reference sequence). The CDR3 contains 13 residues. The CDR3 DNA sequence: TGTGCCAGTAGTATTTCCTTGTACAATGAGCAGTTCTTC. This translates into CASSISLYNEQFF.

V gene TRBV2 combines with J gene TRBJ1-4; TRBD1 agrees at 9 bases. Germline V lookup: CDR1 SNHLY, CDR2 FYNNEI. The CDR3 is 17 residues long. With 6 bases clipped from V and 5 bases from J, the junction kept 13 bases outside the gene matches. This chain's CDR3 is CASRPPGNRGLNEKLFF. CDR3 DNA: TGTGCCAGCAGGCCTCCTGGAAACAGGGGGCTGAATGAAAAACTGTTTTTT.

A few counts support this clone. The genes are TRBV11-3 and TRBJ2-5, with a tentative D call TRBD2 (6 bases). The ends were cut back, 1 base at V and 2 bases at J, with 11 bases in the middle. Germline V lookup: CDR1 SGHNT, CDR2 YENEEA. The CDR3 consists of 15 residues. In DNA, the CDR3 is TGTGCCAGCAGCTTAGGGGTCGGGGGTCAAGAGACCCAGTACTTC. Translating it yields CASSLGVGGQETQYF.

This clone was seen a handful of times. This sequence joins TRBV6-5 and TRBJ2-7; TRBD2 aligns across 8 bases. The CDR3 loop spans 14 amino acids. V gave up 5 bases and J gave up 3 bases; unmatched junction bases: 6. Per germline, CDR1 MNHEY and CDR2 SVGAGI. CDR3 bases: TGTGCCAGCAGTCGCCCCGGGGGGGACTACGAGCAGTACTTC. Encoded protein: CASSRPGGDYEQYF.

The chain carries TRBV27 and TRBJ2-1; TRBD2 matches at 11 bases. From germline, CDR1 is MNHEY and CDR2 SMNVEV (reference sequence). Trimming at V came to 3 bases and at J to 8 bases, leaving 6 bases not matched to a gene. There are 15 residues in the CDR3. The CDR3 is CASSFETSGTDEQFF. The CDR3 DNA is TGTGCCAGCAGTTTCGAGACTAGCGGGACCGATGAGCAGTTCTTC.

This clone has only a few counts. The chain is built from TRBV9 and TRBJ2-7, with 8 bases matching TRBD1. CDR1 and CDR2 from the germline V gene are SGDLS and YYNGEE. The CDR3 runs to 16 residues. V trimming: 0 bases; J trimming: 4 bases; junction bases outside the gene matches: 9. The CDR3 DNA follows: TGTGCCAGCAGCGTAGACTGGGGCGGGACAGGATACGAGCAGTACTTC. Protein product: CASSVDWGGTGYEQYF.

V gene TRBV5-1 combines with J gene TRBJ2-1; 8 bases are shared with TRBD2. Germline loops: CDR1 SGHRS, CDR2 YFSETQ. The CDR3 is made up of 15 amino acids. Trimming at V came to 4 bases and at J to 0 bases, leaving 3 bases not matched to a gene. CDR3 nucleotide sequence: TGCGCCAGCAGCGTTAGCGGGGACTCCTACAATGAGCAGTTCTTC. Translating it yields CASSVSGDSYNEQFF.

V and J are TRBV9 and TRBJ1-3; D is undetermined. V was pared by 2 bases and J by 4 bases, with 10 bases between. CDR3 size: 14 residues. CDR1 is SGDLS and CDR2 is YYNGEE in the germline V gene. CDR3 amino acids: CASSVSPSGNTIYF. CDR3 in DNA: TGTGCCAGCAGCGTTTCCCCCTCGGGAAACACCATATATTTT.

The J gene is TRBJ1-1, the V gene TRBV5-1; D possibly corresponds to TRBD1 (6 bases). CDR1 and CDR2 (germline): SGHRS, YFSETQ. CDR3 length: 16 amino acids. Trimming shortened V by 6 bases and J by 7 bases, and 25 bases separated the two germline ends. The CDR3 region has the DNA TGCGCCAGCAAACCCGATAAGACCACGGACAGCGTTGAAGCTTTCTTT. Translated, it gives CASKPDKTTDSVEAFF.